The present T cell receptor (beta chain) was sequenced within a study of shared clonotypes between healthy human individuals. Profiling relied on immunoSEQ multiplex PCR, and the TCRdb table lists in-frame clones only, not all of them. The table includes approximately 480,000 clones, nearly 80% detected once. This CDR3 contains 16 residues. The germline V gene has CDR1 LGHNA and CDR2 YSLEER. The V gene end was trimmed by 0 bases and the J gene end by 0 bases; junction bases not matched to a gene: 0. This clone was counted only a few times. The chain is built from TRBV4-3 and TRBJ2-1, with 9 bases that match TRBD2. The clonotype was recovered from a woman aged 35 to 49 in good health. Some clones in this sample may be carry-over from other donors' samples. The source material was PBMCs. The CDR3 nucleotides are TGCGCCAGCAGCCAAGAGACTAGCGGCTCCTACAATGAGCAGTTCTTC. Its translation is CASSQETSGSYNEQFF.